This TCR beta chain was identified during a study of blood T cell repertoires in COVID-19. Study-wide context: Donors in the United States, Italy and Spain gave samples during acute or convalescent COVID-19. PBMCs, B-cell-depleted T cells, or T cells were the source of the cDNA or gDNA that made up the material.

In the study's own analysis: Estimation of nucleated cell counts relied on the amplification of reference gene primers. This table comes from immunoSEQ multiplex PCR, and its TCRdb copy is limited to in-frame clones, with some not included. For V, J and clone size, that table is used; D and trimming come from the DNA. The data contain about 89,000 clones, more than 65% of them singletons. The junction had 6 bases not matched to a gene; V was cut back by 2 bases and J by 0 bases. Germline lookup yields CDR1 MNHEY and CDR2 SVGEGT. The CDR3 runs 17 residues. During active infection, Seattle patients enrolled and were then monitored through disease.

The chain has TRBV6-2 or TRBV6-3 and TRBJ1-2; TRBD1 agrees at 10 bases. The sample consisted of peripheral blood. The receptor was derived from a man between 65 and 85 years old with COVID-19, enrolled during active disease. The CDR3 DNA follows: TGTGCCAGCAGTTACCCCGGGACAGGGGCGACTAACTATGGCTACACCTTC. Its translation is CASSYPGTGATNYGYTF.